This is a list of T cell receptor beta chains from one sample in a study of CD8 T cells in Susac syndrome. TCRdb reanalysed the immunoSEQ multiplex PCR reads using MiXCR and keeps one entry per CDR3 protein. This table has roughly 200,000 distinct CDR3 sequences, 85% to 95% appearing once. Sequencing input: CD4+ T cells from PBMCs. Source of these receptors: a human donor with Susac syndrome. The CDR3 runs from the conserved cysteine through the conserved F or W. A D gene is named only where the DNA matches it firmly. The size entry is marked missing in some rows and otherwise reads once, few, many or a size class.

j_call,clone_size,v_call,d_call,cdr3_aa,cdr3_nt
TRBJ1-4,few,TRBV5-6,-,CASSLVGAGEKLFF,TGTGCCAGCAGCTTGGTCGGGGCTGGGGAAAAACTGTTTTTT
TRBJ2-3,-,TRBV3-1,-,CASSRVPFLTDTQYF,TGTGCCAGCAGCCGAGTCCCTTTTCTCACAGATACGCAGTATTTT
TRBJ1-6,-,TRBV7-2,-,CASSLKQVSYNSPLHF,TGTGCCAGCAGCTTAAAGCAGGTCTCCTATAATTCACCCCTCCACTTT
TRBJ1-2,-,TRBV12-3/TRBV12-4,-,CASSFTRNYGYTF,TGTGCCAGCAGCTTTACAAGGAACTATGGCTACACCTTC
TRBJ2-7,-,TRBV5-6,TRBD2,CASSGDSGGTLYEQYF,TGTGCCAGCAGCGGCGATAGCGGGGGGACACTATACGAGCAGTACTTC
TRBJ2-3,once,TRBV20-1,TRBD2,CSAREFRGADTQYF,TGCAGTGCTAGAGAATTCCGGGGGGCAGATACGCAGTATTTT
TRBJ1-5,-,TRBV12-3/TRBV12-4,-,CASSLRKQPQHF,TGTGCCAGCAGTTTAAGGAAGCAGCCCCAGCATTTT
TRBJ1-2,-,TRBV29-1,TRBD1,CSVPGQRGYTF,TGCAGCGTTCCGGGACAGAGAGGCTACACCTTC
TRBJ2-2,-,TRBV2,-,CASSAQPGELFF,TGTGCCAGCAGTGCCCAACCCGGGGAGCTGTTTTTT
TRBJ2-5,-,TRBV20-1,TRBD2,CSARAGTSFQETQYF,TGCAGTGCTAGAGCCGGGACTAGCTTCCAAGAGACCCAGTACTTC
TRBJ2-7,-,TRBV30,-,CAWTLRDEQYF,TGTGCCTGGACACTACGGGACGAGCAGTACTTC
TRBJ2-7,-,TRBV25-1,TRBD2,CASSGGRTSHSYEQYF,TGTGCCAGCAGTGGGGGGAGGACTAGCCACTCCTACGAGCAGTACTTC
TRBJ2-7,-,TRBV5-6,-,CASSSQATRGSYEQYF,TGTGCCAGCAGCTCGCAAGCGACAAGGGGATCCTACGAGCAGTACTTC
TRBJ1-5,-,TRBV12-3/TRBV12-4,-,CASSLAGGGNQPQHF,TGTGCCAGCAGTTTAGCAGGGGGGGGCAATCAGCCCCAGCATTTT
TRBJ2-5,-,TRBV18,-,CASSPEAPTQYF,TGTGCCAGCTCACCAGAGGCCCCGACCCAGTACTTC
TRBJ2-7,-,TRBV25-1,-,CASSDGADEQYF,TGTGCCAGCAGTGATGGGGCAGACGAGCAGTACTTC
TRBJ2-2,-,TRBV20-1,-,CSAKKGASLGELFF,TGCAGTGCTAAAAAGGGAGCGAGCTTAGGGGAGCTGTTTTTT
TRBJ2-7,-,TRBV30,-,CAWRGEGGSYEQYF,TGTGCCTGGAGGGGCGAGGGGGGGTCCTACGAGCAGTACTTC
TRBJ2-5,-,TRBV12-2,-,CASRLACLRTGEETQYF,TGTGCAAGTCGCTTAGCGTGTCTCCGGACAGGGGAGGAGACCCAGTACTTC
TRBJ1-2,-,TRBV11-2,TRBD1,CASSQNRGDYGYTF,TGTGCCAGCAGCCAAAACAGGGGGGACTATGGCTACACCTTC
TRBJ1-2,-,TRBV4-1,TRBD1,CASSQDRGQGYYGYTF,TGCGCCAGCAGCCAAGATAGGGGACAGGGATACTATGGCTACACCTTC
TRBJ2-5,-,TRBV10-3,-,CAMGNGETQYF,TGTGCCATGGGGAATGGGGAGACCCAGTACTTC
TRBJ1-5,-,TRBV20-1,-,CSARDQKSNQPQHF,TGCAGTGCTAGAGATCAAAAAAGCAATCAGCCCCAGCATTTT
TRBJ2-1,-,TRBV20-1,TRBD2,CSALTSGNEQFF,TGCAGTGCTCTTACTAGCGGCAATGAGCAGTTCTTC
TRBJ1-1,-,TRBV29-1,-,CSALGQPEDTEAFF,TGCAGCGCCTTAGGACAGCCCGAGGACACTGAAGCTTTCTTT
TRBJ1-2,-,TRBV29-1,-,CSVGGLGYGYTF,TGCAGCGTGGGGGGACTGGGGTATGGCTACACCTTC
TRBJ2-3,-,TRBV10-3,TRBD1,CATKDRVGTDTQYF,TGTGCCACCAAGGACAGGGTGGGGACAGATACGCAGTATTTT
TRBJ2-5,-,TRBV20-1,-,CSAWGASFQETQYF,TGCAGTGCTTGGGGGGCCTCCTTCCAAGAGACCCAGTACTTC
TRBJ1-2,-,TRBV3-1,-,CASSQPGQPNTF,TGTGCCAGCAGCCAACCCGGACAGCCTAACACCTTC
TRBJ2-1,-,TRBV19,-,CASSILGGPEQFF,TGTGCCAGTAGTATCCTGGGGGGGCCCGAGCAGTTCTTC
TRBJ1-2,-,TRBV12-3/TRBV12-4,-,CASSGEKGGYTF,TGTGCCAGCAGTGGCGAGAAAGGGGGCTACACCTTC
TRBJ2-1,-,TRBV4-1,-,CASSQPYNEQFF,TGCGCCAGCAGCCAACCTTACAATGAGCAGTTCTTC
TRBJ1-5,-,TRBV20-1,TRBD1,CSVRGTGLQPQHF,TGCAGTGTAAGAGGGACAGGGTTGCAGCCCCAGCATTTT
TRBJ2-3,-,TRBV20-1,-,CSATVPDTQYF,TGCAGTGCTACGGTACCAGATACGCAGTATTTT
TRBJ2-7,-,TRBV4-1,-,CASSTIGPGSYEQYF,TGCGCCAGCAGCACGATCGGGCCCGGCTCCTACGAGCAGTACTTC
TRBJ2-3,-,TRBV5-4,TRBD2,CASSQGLAAFRNTQYF,TGTGCCAGCAGCCAGGGACTAGCGGCATTCCGAAATACGCAGTATTTT
TRBJ1-1,-,TRBV30,-,CASGATGAEAFF,TGTGCCTCAGGGGCTACGGGAGCTGAAGCTTTCTTT
TRBJ2-3,-,TRBV30,-,CAWGRSGADTQYF,TGTGCCTGGGGGAGGTCGGGGGCAGATACGCAGTATTTT